The present T cell receptor beta chain was sequenced within a study of response to subunit inactivated influenza vaccine. Via MiXCR, TCRdb re-called the RT-PCR reads, giving one row per CDR3 protein. This sample has 500,000 or so distinct CDR3 sequences; 15% to 20% occur once, and the top ten carry around 3%. Trimming took 3 bases from V and 4 from J; bases not matched to a gene: 8. Looked up from germline, CDR1 is MGHRA and CDR2 is YSYEKL. The CDR3 is 16 amino acids. This material consisted of CD4+ T cells sorted from PBMCs, taken roughly 24 months after vaccination. The V call is TRBV4-1, the J call TRBJ2-7, with TRBD1 identical over 11 bases. The clonotype was recovered from a man aged 50 to 75 who received an inactivated influenza vaccine. Here the CDR3 reads CASSQGYGTGGYEQYF. The CDR3 DNA sequence: TGCGCCAGCAGCCAGGGATACGGGACAGGGGGATACGAGCAGTACTTC.